This T cell receptor (beta chain) was sequenced in a study of blood T cell repertoires in COVID-19. CDR1 is LGHDT and CDR2 is YNNKEL in the germline V gene (reference sequence). The trim removed 4 bases at V and 8 bases at J, leaving 3 bases unmatched. The length of the CDR3 is 13 residues. Patients of the Seattle cohort, enrolled during active infection, were followed longitudinally. Some clones are missing from TCRdb's copy, which holds only in-frame ones; the method was immunoSEQ multiplex PCR. The table lists a few hundred thousand clones, around four fifths of them singletons. The chain is built from TRBV3-1 (or the pseudogene TRBV3-2) and TRBJ2-1; TRBD1 matches 9 bases. The clonotype originates from a woman older than 75 with COVID-19, enrolled during active disease. Sequencing was carried out using peripheral blood. The chain's CDR3 is CASSRTGEDEQFF. Written as DNA, the CDR3 is TGTGCCAGCAGCCGGACAGGGGAGGATGAGCAGTTCTTC.